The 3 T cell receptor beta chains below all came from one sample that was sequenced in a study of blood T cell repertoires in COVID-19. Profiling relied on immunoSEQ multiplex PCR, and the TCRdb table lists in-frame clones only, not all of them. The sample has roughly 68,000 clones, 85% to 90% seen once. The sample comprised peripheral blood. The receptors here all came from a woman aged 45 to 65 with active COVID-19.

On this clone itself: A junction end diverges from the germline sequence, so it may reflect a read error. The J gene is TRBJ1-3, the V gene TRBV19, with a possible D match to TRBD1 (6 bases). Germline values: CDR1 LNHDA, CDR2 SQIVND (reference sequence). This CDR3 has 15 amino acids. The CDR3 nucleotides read TGTGCCAGTCTGGGACAAAAGGGCTCTGGAAACACTATATATTTT. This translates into CASLGQKGSGNTIYF.

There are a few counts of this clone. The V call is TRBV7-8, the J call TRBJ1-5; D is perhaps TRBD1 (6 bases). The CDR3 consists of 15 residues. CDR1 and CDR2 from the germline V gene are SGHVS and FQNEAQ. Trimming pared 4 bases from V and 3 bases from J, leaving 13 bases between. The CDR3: CASSSGTTLNQPQHF. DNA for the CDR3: TGTGCCAGCAGCTCCGGGACAACCCTCAATCAGCCCCAGCATTTT. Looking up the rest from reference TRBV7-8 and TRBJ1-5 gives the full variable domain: GAGVSQSPRYKVAKRGQDVALRCDPISGHVSLFWYQQALGQGPEFLTYFQNEAQLDKSGLPSDRFFAERPEGSVSTLKIQRTQQEDSAVYLCASSSGTTLNQPQHFGDGTRLSIL.

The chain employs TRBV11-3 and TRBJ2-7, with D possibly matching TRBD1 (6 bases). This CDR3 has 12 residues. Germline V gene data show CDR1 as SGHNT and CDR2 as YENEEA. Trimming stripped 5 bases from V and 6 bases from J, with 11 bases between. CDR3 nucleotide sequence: TGTGCCAGCAGCACGGACAGCGGCGAGCAGTACTTC. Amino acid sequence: CASSTDSGEQYF.